These 31 T cell receptor beta chains came from one sample sequenced in a study of shared clonotypes between healthy human individuals. Sequenced by immunoSEQ multiplex PCR; TCRdb stores in-frame clones only, minus some. Among over a million clones listed, approximately 98.5% were seen once. The sample comprised naive CD4+ T cells sorted from blood. Subset indicated: CD45RA+ positively selected. These TCRs come from a man aged 25 to 40 in good health.

V usage is TRBV28 and J usage is TRBJ1-1, with 7 bases that match TRBD1. The germline CDR1 and CDR2 sequences are MDHEN and SYDVKM. J was trimmed by 6 bases and V by 6 bases; bases with no gene match: 13. The CDR3 sequence is 15 residues long. CDR3 DNA: TGTGCCAGCAGCCCTAGGGACAGATTATTCCCTGAAGCTTTCTTT. Its translation: CASSPRDRLFPEAFF.

This clone was detected only once. The J gene is TRBJ2-1, the V gene TRBV19; D may be TRBD1 or TRBD2 (6 bases each). There are 15 residues in the CDR3. From germline, CDR1 is LNHDA and CDR2 SQIVND (reference sequence). The V and J ends lost 4 bases and 10 bases respectively, with 20 bases between them. DNA of the CDR3: TGTGCCAGTAGTAAAGGGGGATCACTAGCTCGGGAGCAGTTCTTC. This sequence encodes CASSKGGSLAREQFF.

This clone was counted once. The V and J genes are TRBV2 and TRBJ2-1; D not certain. Germline loops: CDR1 SNHLY, CDR2 FYNNEI. This CDR3 contains 14 residues. Trimming took off 6 bases at V and 0 bases at J, with 9 bases between the two ends. The CDR3 nucleotides read TGTGCCAGCAGGGTGGTGAGCTCCTACAATGAGCAGTTCTTC. This encodes CASRVVSSYNEQFF.

J is TRBJ1-3 and V is TRBV11-2; D is uncertain. Per the germline V gene, CDR1 is SGHAT and CDR2 is FQNNGV. V was trimmed by 3 bases and J by 4 bases, leaving 10 bases between them. CDR3 length: 14 residues. CDR3 sequence reads: CASSFPPGGNTIYF. The CDR3 nucleotides read TGTGCCAGCAGCTTTCCCCCAGGCGGAAACACCATATATTTT. The entire variable domain, with the rest obtained from reference TRBV11-2 and TRBJ1-3, is as follows: EAGVAQSPRYKIIEKRQSVAFWCNPISGHATLYWYQQILGQGPKLLIQFQNNGVVDDSQLPKDRFSAERLKGVDSTLKIQPAKLEDSAVYLCASSFPPGGNTIYFGEGSWLTVV.

CDR3 DNA sequence: TGCGCCAGCAGTGATCCGACGGCCTCCTACGAGCAGTACTTC. Translation gives CASSDPTASYEQYF. The chain combines TRBV10-1 with TRBJ2-7; D remains ambiguous. Germline lookup yields CDR1 WNHNN and CDR2 SYGVQD (reference sequence). CDR3 length equals 14 residues. V was cut by 3 bases and J by 0 bases, with 9 bases left in between.

The chain couples TRBV29-1 to TRBJ2-5; no clear D. The germline V gene has CDR1 SQVTM and CDR2 ANQGSEA. The CDR3 loop spans 10 amino acids. Trimming pared 6 bases from V and 3 bases from J, leaving 5 bases between. The CDR3 DNA reads as TGCAGCGTGGGCAAAGAGACCCAGTACTTC. It yields the protein CSVGKETQYF. Drawing the rest from reference TRBV29-1 and TRBJ2-5, the complete variable domain is SAVISQKPSRDICQRGTSLTIQCQVDSQVTMMFWYRQQPGQSLTLIATANQGSEATYESGFVIDKFPISRPNLTFSTLTVSNMSPEDSSIYLCSVGKETQYFGPGTRLLVL.

The rearrangement joins TRBV27 to TRBJ2-3; 7 bases map to TRBD2. Losses at the gene ends were 7 bases for V and 0 bases for J; bases not matched to a gene: 7. This CDR3 is 15 amino acids long. Germline CDR1 and CDR2: MNHEY and SMNVEV (reference sequence). The chain's CDR3 is CASTLLAVSTDTQYF. CDR3 nucleotide sequence: TGTGCCAGCACCCTCCTAGCGGTTAGCACAGATACGCAGTATTTT.

J is TRBJ2-3 and V is TRBV4-1; TRBD1 is a possible D gene (6 bases). The germline V and J ends were trimmed by 2 bases and 4 bases, with 16 bases remaining between them. This CDR3 has 16 amino acids. From germline, CDR1 is MGHRA and CDR2 YSYEKL. The CDR3 DNA is TGCGCCAGCAGCCAATTTCAAGACAGGCAATCAGATACGCAGTATTTT. Translated, it gives CASSQFQDRQSDTQYF.

The gene calls are TRBV6-1 and TRBJ1-2, with D tentatively TRBD1 (6 bases). Trimming cost V 2 bases and J 2 bases, with 12 bases left between them. This CDR3 contains 15 residues. The germline gives CDR1 MNHNS, CDR2 SASEGT. The CDR3 nucleotides read TGTGCCAGCAGTGAAAGTCCCGGACAGAACTATGGCTACACCTTC. Encoded protein: CASSESPGQNYGYTF.

The rearrangement uses TRBV14 and TRBJ2-1; perhaps TRBD2 as D (5 bases). V lost 0 bases and J 0 bases, leaving 12 bases between the germline ends. This CDR3 is built from 17 residues. Germline V CDR1 and CDR2: SGHDN, FVKESK. Here the CDR3 reads CASSQDIQRSSYNEQFF. CDR3 DNA: TGTGCCAGCAGCCAAGATATCCAGCGGTCCTCCTACAATGAGCAGTTCTTC.

The chain has TRBV5-5 and TRBJ2-1; 8 bases agree with TRBD2. Germline assignment: CDR1 SGHKS and CDR2 YYEKEE (reference sequence). This CDR3 contains 16 residues. The V gene end was trimmed by 0 bases and the J gene end by 6 bases; junction bases not matched to a gene: 8. CDR3 protein: CASSLDPAGVFNEQFF. DNA of the CDR3: TGTGCCAGCAGCTTGGATCCAGCGGGAGTATTCAATGAGCAGTTCTTC.

The CDR3 loop is CATSRPQGLAWSSYNEQFF. The DNA for the CDR3 is TGTGCCACCAGCAGACCCCAAGGACTAGCGTGGAGCTCCTACAATGAGCAGTTCTTC. J is TRBJ2-1 and V is TRBV15; 9 bases line up with TRBD2. Germline trimming cut 2 bases from V and 0 bases from J; bases unmatched to any gene: 11. The CDR3 extends over 19 amino acids. Germline assignment: CDR1 LNHNV and CDR2 YYDKDF (reference sequence).

The chain carries TRBV18 and TRBJ1-1; D uncertain. The CDR3 extends over 15 amino acids. The V and J ends lost 8 bases and 6 bases respectively, with 22 bases between them. The V gene's germline CDR1 is KGHSH and CDR2 LQKENI. The CDR3 bases are TGTGCCAGCACGCAATTCTCCCACGCGAGGTCTGAAGCTTTCTTT. As protein: CASTQFSHARSEAFF.

The V call is TRBV29-1, the J call TRBJ2-3, with D unresolved. This CDR3 is built from 14 residues. Per germline, CDR1 SQVTM and CDR2 ANQGSEA. V lost 6 bases and J lost 0, with 13 bases in between. The CDR3 coding sequence is TGCAGCGTGACGGTTACCACTAGCACAGATACGCAGTATTTT. Protein sequence: CSVTVTTSTDTQYF.

The chain carries TRBV11-2 and TRBJ2-1, with 7 bases lining up with TRBD1. Germline CDR1 SGHAT, CDR2 FQNNGV. The CDR3 spans 15 residues. With 6 bases clipped from V and 5 bases from J, the junction kept 10 bases outside the gene matches. The CDR3 loop reads CASRHYRGRDNEQFF. CDR3 DNA: TGTGCCAGCAGACATTACAGGGGTAGGGACAATGAGCAGTTCTTC.

CDR3 sequence (DNA): TGTGCCAGCAGCTCCGGAGGGGGGGCGGCCTACGAGCAGTACTTC. Encoded protein: CASSSGGGAAYEQYF. The chain carries TRBV5-4 and TRBJ2-7; maybe TRBD2 (7 bases). V was clipped by 3 bases and J by 2 bases, with 15 bases between them. Per the germline V gene, CDR1 is SGHNT and CDR2 is YYREEE (reference sequence). This CDR3 comprises 15 residues.

The chain recombines TRBV18 with TRBJ2-3; weak D call: TRBD2 (6 bases). This CDR3 has 15 amino acids. CDR1 and CDR2 (germline): KGHSH, LQKENI. V lost 2 bases to trimming and J lost 3 bases, with 12 bases between them. The CDR3 protein is CASSPAGRRTDTQYF. CDR3 nucleotide sequence: TGTGCCAGCTCACCAGCGGGAAGGAGGACAGATACGCAGTATTTT.

The rearrangement joins TRBV6-4 to TRBJ2-2; D ambiguous. The germline V gene has CDR1 MRHNA and CDR2 SNTAGT. V was clipped by 4 bases and J by 3 bases, with 6 bases between them. This CDR3 spans 13 amino acids. CDR3 nucleotides: TGTGCCAGCAGTGCCATTCACACCGGGGAGCTGTTTTTT. It is translated as CASSAIHTGELFF.

The chain joins TRBV14 to TRBJ2-1; maybe TRBD2 (6 bases). Germline CDR1 SGHDN, CDR2 FVKESK. CDR3 length: 15 residues. Between the trimmed V and J ends, which lost 2 bases and 9 bases, there was a span of 17 bases. CDR3 nucleotide sequence: TGTGCCAGCAGCCAATCCATTCTAGCGTTCGGTGAGCAGTTCTTC. This encodes CASSQSILAFGEQFF.

The V and J genes are TRBV15 and TRBJ1-2; 7 nucleotides align to TRBD1. The germline CDR1 and CDR2 sequences are LNHNV and YYDKDF (reference sequence). The length of the CDR3 is 15 residues. The ends lost 6 bases at V and 4 bases at J; junction bases unmatched: 11. The CDR3 sequence: CATRNGTASSYGYTF. CDR3 DNA: TGTGCCACCAGAAACGGGACAGCTTCGTCCTATGGCTACACCTTC. Filled out from reference TRBV15 and TRBJ1-2, the complete variable domain reads DAMVIQNPRYQVTQFGKPVTLSCSQTLNHNVMYWYQQKSSQAPKLLFHYYDKDFNNEADTPDNFQSRRPNTSFCFLDIRSPGLGDTAMYLCATRNGTASSYGYTFGSGTRLTVV.

V usage is TRBV5-8 and J usage is TRBJ1-1, with D uncertain. V lost 2 bases and J lost 10, with 15 bases in between. CDR1 is SGHTS, CDR2 YDEGEE, per germline. The CDR3 length is 13 residues. The CDR3 sequence: CASSFGRGARAFF. Written as DNA, the CDR3 is TGTGCCAGCAGCTTTGGGCGAGGAGCTAGAGCTTTCTTT.

As DNA, the CDR3 is TGCGCCAGCAGTGAGCCGGGACAGGGAAAGTTCTTC. Residues: CASSEPGQGKFF. The gene calls are TRBV10-1 and TRBJ2-1; the match to TRBD1 covers 9 bases. This CDR3 comprises 12 residues. Germline trimming cut 2 bases from V and 14 bases from J; bases unmatched to any gene: 4. From germline, CDR1 is WNHNN and CDR2 SYGVQD (reference sequence).

Comments on this clone: The sample holds other DNA sequences that translate to the same CDR3. The rearrangement uses TRBV5-1 and TRBJ2-7; D is ambiguous. This CDR3 contains 12 residues. Germline CDR1 is SGHRS and CDR2 is YFSETQ. V was pared by 0 bases and J by 6 bases, with 7 bases between. CDR3 DNA: TGCGCCAGCAGCTTGGAGGGTAGCGAGCAGTACTTC. This sequence encodes CASSLEGSEQYF.

V is TRBV19 and J is TRBJ2-6; TRBD1 aligns across 9 bases. J gave up 3 bases and V 10 bases, and 7 bases lay outside the gene matches. The CDR3 totals 15 residues. CDR1 and CDR2 from the germline V gene are LNHDA and SQIVND (reference sequence). CDR3 loop: CATRDRVGGANVLTF. CDR3 DNA: TGTGCCACCCGGGACAGGGTAGGTGGGGCCAACGTCCTGACTTTC. The full variable domain, its missing parts supplied by reference TRBV19 and TRBJ2-6, is DGGITQSPKYLFRKEGQNVTLSCEQNLNHDAMYWYRQDPGQGLRLIYYSQIVNDFQKGDIAEGYSVSREKKESFPLTVTSAQKNPTAFYLCATRDRVGGANVLTFGAGSRLTVL.

This clone was seen a single time. The chain combines TRBV7-8 with TRBJ1-2, with unresolved D. CDR3 length equals 12 residues. The V gene lost 5 bases and the J gene lost 5 bases, with 9 bases spanning the gap. Per the germline V gene, CDR1 is SGHVS and CDR2 is FQNEAQ. CDR3 in DNA: TGTGCCAGCAGCACCAACAGTTATGGCTACACCTTC. Translating gives CASSTNSYGYTF.

V usage is TRBV4-2 and J usage is TRBJ2-5; 13 bases line up with TRBD2. Trimming cost V 1 base and J 2 bases; bases outside gene matches: 4. The CDR3 runs to 17 residues. Germline V gene data show CDR1 as LGHNA and CDR2 as YNFKEQ. The CDR3 region has the DNA TGTGCCAGCAGCCAAGGGGGACTAGCGGGACCGCAAGAGACCCAGTACTTC. Translated, it gives CASSQGGLAGPQETQYF.

The chain carries TRBV7-3 and TRBJ2-3; D unresolved. The V gene lost 3 bases and the J gene lost 3 bases, with 10 bases spanning the gap. This CDR3 spans 14 amino acids. Germline V gives CDR1 SGHTA, CDR2 FQGTGA. The CDR3 nucleotides read TGTGCCAGCAGCTTCCGAGCCTCAACAGATACGCAGTATTTT. Protein sequence: CASSFRASTDTQYF.

This chain uses TRBV19 with TRBJ2-7, with TRBD2 as a possible D gene (7 bases). The CDR3 loop spans 15 amino acids. Germline V gene sequence: CDR1 LNHDA, CDR2 SQIVND (reference sequence). Trimming took off 1 base at V and 6 bases at J, with 16 bases between the two ends. The DNA for the CDR3 is TGTGCCAGTAGTATAGTCGGGGGCGGGAGAGGCGAGCAGTACTTC. Translation gives CASSIVGGGRGEQYF. Full variable domain (outside the CDR3, taken from reference TRBV19 and TRBJ2-7): DGGITQSPKYLFRKEGQNVTLSCEQNLNHDAMYWYRQDPGQGLRLIYYSQIVNDFQKGDIAEGYSVSREKKESFPLTVTSAQKNPTAFYLCASSIVGGGRGEQYFGPGTRLTVT.

This chain uses TRBV6-5 with TRBJ2-2; possibly TRBD1 or TRBD2 for D (5 bases each). The CDR3 has 14 amino acids. V was shortened by 6 bases and J by 7 bases, with 15 bases between the two germline ends. The germline V gene encodes CDR1 MNHEY and CDR2 SVGAGI. Here the CDR3 DNA reads TGTGCCAGCAGCTTAGGGACGGTGGGCGGGGAGCTGTTTTTT. Residues: CASSLGTVGGELFF.

The genes are TRBV9 and TRBJ2-5, with TRBD1 matching 7 bases. This CDR3 is 16 amino acids long. The junction had 11 bases not matched to a gene; V was cut back by 5 bases and J by 1 base. Germline loops: CDR1 SGDLS, CDR2 YYNGEE. In DNA form, the CDR3 reads TGTGCCAGCAGTGACCGACAGGGCTTTCTCCAAGAGACCCAGTACTTC. Amino acids: CASSDRQGFLQETQYF.

For the CDR3, the DNA is TGCGCCAGCAGAAGCCTAGACAGCCTAGGGACTGAAGCTTTCTTT. It is translated as CASRSLDSLGTEAFF. The gene calls are TRBV5-1 and TRBJ1-1, with TRBD1 as a possible D gene (5 bases). The CDR3 is made up of 15 amino acids. V was pared by 5 bases and J by 5 bases, with 19 bases between. Germline V gene lookup returns CDR1 SGHRS and CDR2 YFSETQ.